Below are 20 T cell receptor beta chains sequenced from a single sample in a study of control samples from healthy donors and cancer patients. Libraries were prepared by immunoSEQ multiplex PCR; TCRdb keeps only in-frame clonotypes and omits some of them. The sample carries 200,000 to 250,000 clones, roughly 94% recorded once. The sample consisted of blood. The receptors here all came from a man aged 50-60 years in good health.

The chain is built from TRBV3-1 (or the pseudogene TRBV3-2) and TRBJ2-5; 11 bases fit TRBD1. CDR3 size: 15 residues. The junction had 3 bases not matched to a gene; V was cut back by 1 base and J by 5 bases. Germline-derived CDR1 and CDR2 are LGHDT and YNNKEL (reference sequence). In DNA form, the CDR3 reads TGTGCCAGCAGCCAAGTCGGGACAGGGGGGGAGACCCAGTACTTC. Translated: CASSQVGTGGETQYF.

V gene TRBV6-5 combines with J gene TRBJ2-2; 11 bases line up with TRBD1. CDR3 size: 14 residues. V trimming: 6 bases; J trimming: 7 bases; junction bases outside the gene matches: 4. Germline CDR1 reads MNHEY; CDR2 reads SVGAGI. CDR3: CASRDRGRIGELFF. The DNA of the CDR3 is TGTGCCAGCAGGGACAGGGGGCGCATCGGGGAGCTGTTTTTT.

The chain couples TRBV24-1 to TRBJ2-2; 12 bases agree with TRBD1. Germline V gene sequence: CDR1 KGHDR, CDR2 SFDVKD. V was pared by 2 bases and J by 5 bases, with 5 bases of the junction left unmatched. This CDR3 has 17 amino acids. CDR3 sequence reads: CATSDSRDRGRTGELFF. CDR3 bases: TGTGCCACCAGTGATTCTCGGGACAGGGGGCGGACCGGGGAGCTGTTTTTT.

In regard to this clone: Other nucleotide sequences in the sample specify the same CDR3. This rearrangement joins TRBV27 to TRBJ1-5, with D maybe TRBD1 (5 bases). Germline CDR1 reads MNHEY; CDR2 reads SMNVEV (reference sequence). CDR3 length: 14 amino acids. The V end lost 2 bases, the J end lost 1 base, and 6 bases lay between the germline ends. CDR3 loop: CASSLRGSNQPQHF. CDR3 sequence (DNA): TGTGCCAGCAGTTTAAGGGGCAGCAATCAGCCCCAGCATTTT.

The chain has TRBV11-2 and TRBJ2-1, with D perhaps assigned TRBD1 or TRBD2 (6 bases each). This CDR3 has 15 amino acids. CDR1 and CDR2 from the germline V gene are SGHAT and FQNNGV. V was trimmed by 7 bases and J by 8 bases, leaving 21 bases between them. Here the CDR3 DNA reads TGTGCCAGCACTAAGGGGGGAGCCCCTACGGATGAGCAGTTCTTC. It translates to CASTKGGAPTDEQFF. The variable domain in full, completed from reference TRBV11-2 and TRBJ2-1, reads EAGVAQSPRYKIIEKRQSVAFWCNPISGHATLYWYQQILGQGPKLLIQFQNNGVVDDSQLPKDRFSAERLKGVDSTLKIQPAKLEDSAVYLCASTKGGAPTDEQFFGPGTRLTVL.

This clone was seen only once. This sequence joins TRBV4-2 and TRBJ2-1; 13 bases are a match to TRBD2. Looked up from germline, CDR1 is LGHNA and CDR2 is YNFKEQ. Trimming cost V 4 bases and J 7 bases; bases outside gene matches: 4. This CDR3 is 15 amino acids long. The CDR3 loop is CASSPRLAGGNEQFF. The CDR3 DNA follows: TGTGCCAGCAGCCCTCGACTAGCGGGGGGTAATGAGCAGTTCTTC.

The chain carries TRBV18 and TRBJ1-4; unclear D gene. CDR3 length: 12 residues. From germline, CDR1 is KGHSH and CDR2 LQKENI. Deletions cut 3 bases from V and 7 bases from J, with 6 bases between. Written as DNA, the CDR3 is TGTGCCAGCTCACCGGCGGGTGAAAAACTGTTTTTT. This codes for CASSPAGEKLFF.

V and J are TRBV11-2 and TRBJ1-3; 7 bases fit TRBD1. In germline, CDR1 is SGHAT, CDR2 FQNNGV. Germline trimming cut 2 bases from V and 9 bases from J; bases unmatched to any gene: 13. The CDR3 is made up of 16 amino acids. The DNA for the CDR3 is TGTGCCAGCAGCTTACAGGGGGAACGGCTATCGGGCACCATATATTTT. Translating it yields CASSLQGERLSGTIYF.

V and J are TRBV29-1 and TRBJ1-1; unclear D gene. CDR1 and CDR2 (germline): SQVTM, ANQGSEA. There are 13 residues in the CDR3. Trimming took 5 bases from V and 1 from J, leaving 11 bases between them. The CDR3 coding sequence is TGCAGCGTTCAAAGTCAGGCGAACACTGAAGCTTTCTTT. It yields the protein CSVQSQANTEAFF.

The chain recombines TRBV3-1 (or the pseudogene TRBV3-2) with TRBJ2-2; unclear D gene. V was clipped by 4 bases and J by 6 bases, with 9 bases between them. The V gene's germline CDR1 is LGHDT and CDR2 YNNKEL (reference sequence). This CDR3 is built from 13 residues. CDR3 nucleotides: TGTGCCAGCAGCCTTTTTGCGGCCGGGGAGCTGTTTTTT. This gives the protein CASSLFAAGELFF.

The chain recombines TRBV7-8 with TRBJ1-2; 7 nucleotides match TRBD1. Germline values: CDR1 SGHVS, CDR2 FQNEAQ. The CDR3 consists of 13 residues. J was trimmed by 3 bases and V by 5 bases; bases with no gene match: 3. The CDR3 coding sequence is TGTGCCAGCAGCCGTGGGACAGACTATGGCTACACCTTC. This encodes CASSRGTDYGYTF.

The V and J genes are TRBV6-5 and TRBJ2-3; 14 bases line up with TRBD2. CDR1 is MNHEY and CDR2 is SVGAGI in the germline V gene. After removal of 0 bases from V and 9 bases from J, the junction contained 5 bases not matched to a gene. This CDR3 spans 16 amino acids. The CDR3 sequence: CASSYSGLAGGQTQYF. As DNA, the CDR3 is TGTGCCAGCAGTTACTCCGGACTAGCGGGGGGCCAGACGCAGTATTTT.

The chain employs TRBV5-1 and TRBJ2-5; 8 bases fit TRBD1. Germline loops: CDR1 SGHRS, CDR2 YFSETQ. This CDR3 has 15 residues. The V gene end was trimmed by 0 bases and the J gene end by 5 bases; junction bases not matched to a gene: 6. The CDR3: CASSLGGQGGETQYF. The CDR3 nucleotides read TGCGCCAGCAGCTTGGGCGGACAGGGTGGGGAGACCCAGTACTTC.

The chain is built from TRBV2 and TRBJ2-1; no reliable D call. The CDR3 is 13 residues long. Looked up from germline, CDR1 is SNHLY and CDR2 is FYNNEI. Trimming removed 6 bases from V and 7 bases from J, with 13 bases in between. The CDR3 sequence: CASSFSEQNEQFF. CDR3 coding DNA: TGTGCCAGCAGCTTTTCAGAGCAAAATGAGCAGTTCTTC.

The chain has TRBV20-1 and TRBJ1-2; D remains unclear. CDR3 size: 11 residues. In germline, CDR1 is DFQATT, CDR2 SNEGSKA (reference sequence). Trimming shortened V by 7 bases and J by 0 bases, and 6 bases separated the two germline ends. The CDR3 coding sequence is TGCAGTGTTATGCCTAACTATGGCTACACCTTC. As protein: CSVMPNYGYTF.

With respect to this clone: Different DNA sequences within this sample yield the same CDR3. The CDR3 spells CASSVDYTGELFF. The CDR3 region has the DNA TGTGCCAGCAGCGTAGACTACACCGGGGAGCTGTTTTTT. The rearrangement links TRBV9 to TRBJ2-2; D is ambiguous. Germline V gene lookup returns CDR1 SGDLS and CDR2 YYNGEE. With 0 bases removed from V and 3 bases from J, the gap between germline ends came to 3 bases. The CDR3 length is 13 residues.

This clone was found once. The chain employs TRBV6-5 and TRBJ2-2, with D tentatively TRBD2 (6 bases). The CDR3 extends over 14 amino acids. The V end was cut by 9 bases, the J end by 5 bases, with 16 bases between. Germline lookup yields CDR1 MNHEY and CDR2 SVGAGI. The CDR3 spells CASGAGSGTGELFF. The DNA for the CDR3 is TGTGCCAGTGGGGCGGGGAGCGGTACCGGGGAGCTGTTTTTT.

The rearrangement joins TRBV5-1 to TRBJ2-7; 8 bases map to TRBD2. Germline CDR1 SGHRS, CDR2 YFSETQ. The length of the CDR3 is 14 residues. V dropped 2 bases and J dropped 7; count of bases not matched to a gene: 8. The CDR3 reads CASSFSGEKGEQYF. The CDR3 nucleotides are TGCGCCAGCAGCTTTAGCGGGGAAAAAGGGGAGCAGTACTTC.

In this sample, this clone turned up once. The V gene is TRBV19, the J gene TRBJ2-3, with 8 bases identical to TRBD2. V shed 5 bases, J shed 6 bases, and the junction held 13 bases outside the gene matches. The CDR3 loop spans 16 amino acids. Germline V lookup: CDR1 LNHDA, CDR2 SQIVND (reference sequence). As DNA, the CDR3 is TGTGCCAGTAGTCCCCGGAGGACTAGCAGTCCCGATACGCAGTATTTT. Encoded protein: CASSPRRTSSPDTQYF.

The chain uses TRBV5-1 and TRBJ2-3; 7 bases are a match to TRBD1. This CDR3 has 15 amino acids. Germline assignment: CDR1 SGHRS and CDR2 YFSETQ. V lost 2 bases and J lost 0; bases outside the gene matches: 3. In DNA form, the CDR3 reads TGCGCCAGCAGCTTTACAGGGGCTAGCACAGATACGCAGTATTTT. It translates to CASSFTGASTDTQYF.